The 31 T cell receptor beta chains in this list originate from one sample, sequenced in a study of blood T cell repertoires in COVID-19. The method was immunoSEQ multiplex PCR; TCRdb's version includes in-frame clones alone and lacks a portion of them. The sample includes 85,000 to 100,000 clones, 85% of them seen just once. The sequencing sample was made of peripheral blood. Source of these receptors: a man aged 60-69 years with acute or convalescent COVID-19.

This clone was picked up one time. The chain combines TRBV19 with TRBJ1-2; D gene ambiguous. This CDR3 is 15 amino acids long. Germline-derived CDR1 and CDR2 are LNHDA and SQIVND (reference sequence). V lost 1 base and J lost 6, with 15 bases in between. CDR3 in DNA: TGTGCCAGTAGTATAGTAGGAGTCTTCACGGATGGCTACACCTTC. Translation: CASSIVGVFTDGYTF.

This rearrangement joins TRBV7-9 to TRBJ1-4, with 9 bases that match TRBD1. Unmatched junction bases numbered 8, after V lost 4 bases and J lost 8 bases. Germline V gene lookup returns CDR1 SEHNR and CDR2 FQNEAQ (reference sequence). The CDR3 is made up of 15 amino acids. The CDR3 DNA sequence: TGTGCCAGCAGCTACGACCGGGACAGGGAGGAAAAACTGTTTTTT. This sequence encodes CASSYDRDREEKLFF.

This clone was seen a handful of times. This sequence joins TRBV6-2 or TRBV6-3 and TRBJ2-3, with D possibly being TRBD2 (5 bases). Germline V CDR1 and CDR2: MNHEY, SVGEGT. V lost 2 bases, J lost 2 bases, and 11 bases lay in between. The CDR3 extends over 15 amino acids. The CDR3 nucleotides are TGTGCCAGCAGTTACGCCAGGACTTACACAGATACGCAGTATTTT. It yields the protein CASSYARTYTDTQYF.

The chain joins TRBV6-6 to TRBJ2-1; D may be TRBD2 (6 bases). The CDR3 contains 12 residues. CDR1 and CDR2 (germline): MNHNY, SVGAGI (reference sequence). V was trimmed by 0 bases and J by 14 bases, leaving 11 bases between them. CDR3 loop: CASSYSGLGEFF. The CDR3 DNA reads TGTGCCAGCAGTTACTCGGGACTTGGGGAGTTCTTC.

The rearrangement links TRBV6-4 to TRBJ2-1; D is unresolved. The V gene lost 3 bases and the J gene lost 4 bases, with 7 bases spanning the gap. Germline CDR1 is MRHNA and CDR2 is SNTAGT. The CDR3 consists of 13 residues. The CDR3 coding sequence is TGTGCCAGCAGTGATTCCCTATACAATGAGCAGTTCTTC. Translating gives CASSDSLYNEQFF.

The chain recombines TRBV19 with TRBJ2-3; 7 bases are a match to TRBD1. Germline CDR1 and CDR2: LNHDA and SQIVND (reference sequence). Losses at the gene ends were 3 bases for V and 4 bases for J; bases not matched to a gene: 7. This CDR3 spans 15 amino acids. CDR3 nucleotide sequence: TGTGCCAGTAGTATCTCCGACAGGGCGGCAGATACGCAGTATTTT. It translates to CASSISDRAADTQYF.

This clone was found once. The DNA for the CDR3 is TGTGCCTGGAGCTTGCTTCCGGGAAAACTGTTTTTT. It encodes CAWSLLPGKLFF. The chain has TRBV30 and TRBJ1-4, with D uncertain. Germline values: CDR1 GTSNPN, CDR2 SVGIG (reference sequence). There are 12 residues in the CDR3. The V gene lost 3 bases and the J gene lost 10 bases, with 12 bases spanning the gap.

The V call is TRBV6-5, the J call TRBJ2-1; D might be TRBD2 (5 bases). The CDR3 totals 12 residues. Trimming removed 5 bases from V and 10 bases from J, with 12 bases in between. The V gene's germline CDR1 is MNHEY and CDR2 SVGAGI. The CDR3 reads CASSPGLQEQFF. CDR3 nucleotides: TGTGCCAGCAGTCCAGGACTGCAGGAGCAGTTCTTC.

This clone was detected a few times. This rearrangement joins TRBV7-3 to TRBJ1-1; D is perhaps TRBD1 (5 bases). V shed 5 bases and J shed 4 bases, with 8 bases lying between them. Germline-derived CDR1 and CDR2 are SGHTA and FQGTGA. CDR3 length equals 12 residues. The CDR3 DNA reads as TGTGCCAGCAGCACGGGGGGCACTGAAGCTTTCTTT. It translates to CASSTGGTEAFF. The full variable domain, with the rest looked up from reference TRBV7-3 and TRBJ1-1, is GAGVSQTPSNKVTEKGKYVELRCDPISGHTALYWYRQSLGQGPEFLIYFQGTGAADDSGLPNDRFFAVRPEGSVSTLKIQRTERGDSAVYLCASSTGGTEAFFGQGTRLTVV.

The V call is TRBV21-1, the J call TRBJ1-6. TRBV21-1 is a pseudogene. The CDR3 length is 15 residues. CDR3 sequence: CASSKDQTDNSPLHF. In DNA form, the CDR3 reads TGTGCCAGCAGCAAAGATCAGACTGACAATTCACCCCTCCACTTT.

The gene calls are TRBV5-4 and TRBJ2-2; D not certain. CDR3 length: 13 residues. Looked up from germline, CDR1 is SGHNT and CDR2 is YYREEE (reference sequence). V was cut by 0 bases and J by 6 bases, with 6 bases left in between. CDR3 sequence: CASSLVSAGELFF. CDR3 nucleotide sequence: TGTGCCAGCAGCTTGGTCAGCGCCGGGGAGCTGTTTTTT.

For the CDR3, the DNA is TGTGCCAGCAGTTACCCGCCGGGGCTAGCGGACGAGCAGTACTTC. This translates into CASSYPPGLADEQYF. This chain links TRBV6-6 with TRBJ2-7, with 7 bases fitting TRBD2. Germline V gene sequence: CDR1 MNHNY, CDR2 SVGAGI (reference sequence). V lost 2 bases to trimming and J lost 5 bases; unmatched junction nucleotides: 9. The CDR3 spans 15 residues.

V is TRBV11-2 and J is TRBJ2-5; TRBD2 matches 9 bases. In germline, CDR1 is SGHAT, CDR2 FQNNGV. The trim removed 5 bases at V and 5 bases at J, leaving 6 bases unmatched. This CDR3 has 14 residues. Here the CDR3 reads CASSVRTSAETQYF. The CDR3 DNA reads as TGTGCCAGCAGCGTCAGGACTAGCGCTGAGACCCAGTACTTC. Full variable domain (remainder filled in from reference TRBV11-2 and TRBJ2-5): EAGVAQSPRYKIIEKRQSVAFWCNPISGHATLYWYQQILGQGPKLLIQFQNNGVVDDSQLPKDRFSAERLKGVDSTLKIQPAKLEDSAVYLCASSVRTSAETQYFGPGTRLLVL.

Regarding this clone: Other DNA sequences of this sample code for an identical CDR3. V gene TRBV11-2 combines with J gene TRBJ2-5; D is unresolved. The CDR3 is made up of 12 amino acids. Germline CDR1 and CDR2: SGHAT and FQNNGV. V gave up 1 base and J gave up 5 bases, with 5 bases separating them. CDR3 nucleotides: TGTGCCAGCAGCTTAGTCGGGGAGACCCAGTACTTC. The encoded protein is CASSLVGETQYF.

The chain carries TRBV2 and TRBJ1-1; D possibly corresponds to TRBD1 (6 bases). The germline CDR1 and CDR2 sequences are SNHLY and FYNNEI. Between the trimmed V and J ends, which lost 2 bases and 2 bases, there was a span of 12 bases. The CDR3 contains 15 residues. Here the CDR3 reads CASSEIMGHNTEAFF. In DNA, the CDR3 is TGTGCCAGCAGTGAAATTATGGGACACAACACTGAAGCTTTCTTT. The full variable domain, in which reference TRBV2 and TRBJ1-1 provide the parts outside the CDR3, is EPEVTQTPSHQVTQMGQEVILRCVPISNHLYFYWYRQILGQKVEFLVSFYNNEISEKSEIFDDQFSVERPDGSNFTLKIRSTKLEDSAMYFCASSEIMGHNTEAFFGQGTRLTVV.

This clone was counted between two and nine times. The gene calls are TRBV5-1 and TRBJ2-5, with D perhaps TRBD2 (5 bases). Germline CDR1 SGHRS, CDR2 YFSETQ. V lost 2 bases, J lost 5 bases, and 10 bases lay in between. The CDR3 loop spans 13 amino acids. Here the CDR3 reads CASSLEGRETQYF. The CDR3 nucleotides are TGCGCCAGCAGCTTAGAGGGTCGGGAGACCCAGTACTTC.

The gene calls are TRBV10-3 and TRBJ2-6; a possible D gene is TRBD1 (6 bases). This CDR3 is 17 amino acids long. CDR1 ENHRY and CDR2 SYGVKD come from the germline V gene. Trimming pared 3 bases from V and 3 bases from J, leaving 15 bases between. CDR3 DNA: TGTGCCATCAGTGACCCTAATCCAGGGGATGGGGCCAACGTCCTGACTTTC. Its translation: CAISDPNPGDGANVLTF.

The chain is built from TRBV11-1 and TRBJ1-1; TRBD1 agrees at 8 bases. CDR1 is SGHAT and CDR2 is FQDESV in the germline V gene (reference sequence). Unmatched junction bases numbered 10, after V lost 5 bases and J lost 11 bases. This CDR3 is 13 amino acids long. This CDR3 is CASSTRDRRSAFF. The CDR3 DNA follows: TGTGCCAGCAGCACCCGGGACAGGAGGTCGGCTTTCTTT.

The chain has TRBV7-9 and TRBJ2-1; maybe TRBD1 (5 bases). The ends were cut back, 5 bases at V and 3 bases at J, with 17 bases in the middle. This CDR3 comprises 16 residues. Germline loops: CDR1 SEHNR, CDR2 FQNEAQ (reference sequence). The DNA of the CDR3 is TGTGCCAGCAGCCCCCGTGGTGCAGGGAACTACAATGAGCAGTTCTTC. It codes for CASSPRGAGNYNEQFF.

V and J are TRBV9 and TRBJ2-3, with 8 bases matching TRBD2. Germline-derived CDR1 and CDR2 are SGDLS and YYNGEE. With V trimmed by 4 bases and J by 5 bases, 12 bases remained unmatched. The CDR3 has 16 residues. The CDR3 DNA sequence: TGTGCCAGCAGCCCAACCCGGCGGGGGGCGGTAGATACGCAGTATTTT. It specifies CASSPTRRGAVDTQYF.

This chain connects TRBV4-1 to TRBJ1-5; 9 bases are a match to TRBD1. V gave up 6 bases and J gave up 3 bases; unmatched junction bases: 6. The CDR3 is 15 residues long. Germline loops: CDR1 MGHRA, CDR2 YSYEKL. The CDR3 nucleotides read TGCGCCAGCAGTTTCGACAGGGGGTCCAATCAGCCCCAGCATTTT. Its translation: CASSFDRGSNQPQHF.

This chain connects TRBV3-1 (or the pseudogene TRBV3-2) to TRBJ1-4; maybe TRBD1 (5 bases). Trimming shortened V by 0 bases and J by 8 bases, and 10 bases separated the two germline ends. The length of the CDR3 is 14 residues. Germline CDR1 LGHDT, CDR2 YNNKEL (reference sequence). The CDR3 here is CASSQDRVKEKLFF. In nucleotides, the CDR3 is TGTGCCAGCAGCCAAGACAGGGTAAAAGAAAAACTGTTTTTT.

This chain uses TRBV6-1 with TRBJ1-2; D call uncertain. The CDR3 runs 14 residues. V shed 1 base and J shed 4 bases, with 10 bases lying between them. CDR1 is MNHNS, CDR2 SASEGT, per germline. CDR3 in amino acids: CASSEEGLSYGYTF. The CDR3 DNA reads TGTGCCAGCAGTGAAGAAGGACTATCCTATGGCTACACCTTC.

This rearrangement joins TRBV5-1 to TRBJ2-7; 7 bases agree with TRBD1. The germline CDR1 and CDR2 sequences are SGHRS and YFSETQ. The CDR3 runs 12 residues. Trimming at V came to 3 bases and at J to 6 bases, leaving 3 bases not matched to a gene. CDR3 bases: TGCGCCAGCAGCTCTACAGGGGCCGAGCAGTACTTC. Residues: CASSSTGAEQYF.

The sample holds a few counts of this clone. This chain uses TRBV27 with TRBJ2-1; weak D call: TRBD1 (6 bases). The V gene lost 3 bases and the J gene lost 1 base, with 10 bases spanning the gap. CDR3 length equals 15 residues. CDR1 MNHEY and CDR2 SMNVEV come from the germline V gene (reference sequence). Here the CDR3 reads CASSLDRDSYNEQFF. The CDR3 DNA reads TGTGCCAGCAGTTTGGACAGAGATTCCTACAATGAGCAGTTCTTC.

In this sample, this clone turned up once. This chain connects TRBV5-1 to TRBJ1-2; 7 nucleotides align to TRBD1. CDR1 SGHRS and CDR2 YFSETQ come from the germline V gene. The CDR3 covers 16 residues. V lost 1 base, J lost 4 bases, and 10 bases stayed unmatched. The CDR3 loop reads CASSLSPGDRIYGYTF. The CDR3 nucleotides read TGCGCCAGCAGCTTGAGTCCTGGGGACAGAATCTATGGCTACACCTTC.

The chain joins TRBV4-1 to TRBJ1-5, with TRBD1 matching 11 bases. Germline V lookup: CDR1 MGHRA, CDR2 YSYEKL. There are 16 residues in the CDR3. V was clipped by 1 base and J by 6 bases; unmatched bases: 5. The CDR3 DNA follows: TGCGCCAGCAGCCAAGCTGGGACAGGGGGGAGTCAGCCCCAGCATTTT. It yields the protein CASSQAGTGGSQPQHF.

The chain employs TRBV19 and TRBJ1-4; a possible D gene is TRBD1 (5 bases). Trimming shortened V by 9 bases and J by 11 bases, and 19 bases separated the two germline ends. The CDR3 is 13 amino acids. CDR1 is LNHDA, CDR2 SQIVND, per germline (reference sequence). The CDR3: CASRSFSGVKLFF. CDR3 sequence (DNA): TGTGCCAGCCGATCCTTCTCGGGGGTGAAACTGTTTTTT.

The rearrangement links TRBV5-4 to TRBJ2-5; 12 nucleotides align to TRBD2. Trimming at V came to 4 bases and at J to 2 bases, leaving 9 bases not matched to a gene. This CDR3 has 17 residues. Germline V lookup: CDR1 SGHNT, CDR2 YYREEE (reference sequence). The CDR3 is CASSKPGLAGTQETQYF. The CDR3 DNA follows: TGTGCCAGCAGCAAACCGGGACTAGCGGGCACACAAGAGACCCAGTACTTC.

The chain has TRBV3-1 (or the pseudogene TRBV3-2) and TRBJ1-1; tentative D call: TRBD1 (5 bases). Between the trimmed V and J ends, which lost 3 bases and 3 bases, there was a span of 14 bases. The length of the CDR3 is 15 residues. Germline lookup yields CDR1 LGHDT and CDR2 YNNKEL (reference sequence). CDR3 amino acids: CASSHSGMVDTEAFF. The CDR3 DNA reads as TGTGCCAGCAGCCACTCAGGGATGGTTGACACTGAAGCTTTCTTT.

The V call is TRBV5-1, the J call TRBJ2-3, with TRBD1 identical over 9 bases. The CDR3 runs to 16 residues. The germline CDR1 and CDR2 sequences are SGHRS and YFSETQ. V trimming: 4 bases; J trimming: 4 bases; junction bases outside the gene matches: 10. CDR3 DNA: TGCGCCAGCAGCACTCTCCCGGGACAGGGCTCAGATACGCAGTATTTT. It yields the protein CASSTLPGQGSDTQYF.